The 11 T cell receptor beta chains reported below all come from one sample, sequenced in a study of CD8 T cells in ankylosing spondylitis. Using its own MiXCR run on the 5' RACE reads, TCRdb lists one record per CDR3 protein. Counted here are 150,000 to 200,000 distinct CDR3 sequences, around 10% occurring once; the ten biggest clones make up under 35%. The sequenced sample consisted of blood, either unsorted or a sorted T cell fraction (not recorded which). These receptors all stem from a male donor with ankylosing spondylitis or in good health (not recorded which).

This clonotype was seen ten or more times. The gene calls are TRBV5-1 and TRBJ1-1; 9 bases match TRBD1. CDR3 length equals 15 residues. Germline V CDR1 and CDR2: SGHRS, YFSETQ. The trim removed 4 bases at V and 3 bases at J, leaving 7 bases unmatched. Here the CDR3 DNA reads TGCGCCAGCAGCCCCCGGACAGGGGAGGACACTGAAGCTTTCTTT. It yields the protein CASSPRTGEDTEAFF.

This clonotype was observed many times. The chain uses TRBV27 and TRBJ2-7, with unresolved D. The CDR3 totals 13 residues. Trimming pared 8 bases from V and 7 bases from J, leaving 18 bases between. From germline, CDR1 is MNHEY and CDR2 SMNVEV (reference sequence). The chain's CDR3 is CASRPPSRREQYF. The CDR3, as DNA: TGTGCCAGCCGCCCCCCTTCTCGTAGGGAGCAGTACTTC.

There are a few counts of this clonotype. The CDR3 DNA is TGCGCCAGCAGACGGACAGGGGAGAACACTGAAGCTTTCTTT. It encodes CASRRTGENTEAFF. The chain links TRBV5-1 to TRBJ1-1, with TRBD1 matching 9 bases. The CDR3 sequence is 14 residues long. The V and J ends lost 5 bases and 1 base, in that order; junction bases with no gene match: 3. CDR1 and CDR2 (germline): SGHRS, YFSETQ.

This clonotype was observed many times. V gene TRBV27 combines with J gene TRBJ1-4, with D possibly TRBD1 on 6 matching bases. The germline CDR1 and CDR2 sequences are MNHEY and SMNVEV (reference sequence). CDR3 length: 14 residues. Trimming pared 5 bases from V and 5 bases from J, leaving 12 bases between. This CDR3 is CASSPRTANEKLFF. In DNA, the CDR3 is TGTGCCAGCAGTCCCCGGACAGCGAATGAAAAACTGTTTTTT.

This clonotype has at least ten counts. The rearrangement links TRBV7-6 to TRBJ2-7; D is uncertain. Between the trimmed V and J ends, which lost 1 base and 4 bases, there was a span of 11 bases. The CDR3 is 14 amino acids. Per the germline V gene, CDR1 is SGHVS and CDR2 is FNYEAQ. As DNA, the CDR3 is TGTGCCAGCAGCTTAGGTGGGCAGTCTTACGAGCAGTACTTC. Translated: CASSLGGQSYEQYF.

The CDR3 DNA reads TGTGCCAGTAGGCGGATTTCGGGCGGCAGGCGGTCCTACAATGAGCAGTTCTTC. Protein product: CASRRISGGRRSYNEQFF. The V gene is TRBV19, the J gene TRBJ2-1; D uncertain. CDR3 length equals 18 residues. Trimming removed 6 bases at V and 1 base at J, with 22 bases between. Germline V lookup: CDR1 LNHDA, CDR2 SQIVND (reference sequence). Combining the CDR3 with reference TRBV19 and TRBJ2-1 gives the whole variable domain DGGITQSPKYLFRKEGQNVTLSCEQNLNHDAMYWYRQDPGQGLRLIYYSQIVNDFQKGDIAEGYSVSREKKESFPLTVTSAQKNPTAFYLCASRRISGGRRSYNEQFFGPGTRLTVL.

This clonotype was seen repeatedly, ten times or more. V is TRBV7-8 and J is TRBJ2-7; maybe TRBD2 (5 bases). Trimming removed 5 bases at V and 5 bases at J, with 13 bases between. This CDR3 is built from 13 residues. CDR1 and CDR2 from the germline V gene are SGHVS and FQNEAQ. In DNA form, the CDR3 reads TGTGCCAGCAGCATAAGCGGCCCGGACGAGCAGTACTTC. Its protein is CASSISGPDEQYF.

This chain connects TRBV7-2 to TRBJ2-5; D not certain. Germline CDR1 is SGHTA and CDR2 is FQGNSA. This CDR3 spans 13 amino acids. The V gene lost 2 bases and the J gene lost 2 bases, with 6 bases spanning the gap. The chain's CDR3 is CASSLRKQETQYF. The CDR3 DNA follows: TGTGCCAGCAGCTTAAGGAAGCAAGAGACCCAGTACTTC.

This clonotype was recorded many times. V and J are TRBV20-1 and TRBJ1-2; 9 bases agree with TRBD1. Per germline, CDR1 DFQATT and CDR2 SNEGSKA (reference sequence). Germline trimming cut 5 bases from V and 5 bases from J; bases unmatched to any gene: 6. This CDR3 region has 13 residues. Here the CDR3 reads CSAPTGTGYGYTF. DNA of the CDR3: TGCAGTGCTCCAACCGGGACAGGGTATGGCTACACCTTC.

This clonotype was observed a few times. This sequence joins TRBV27 and TRBJ2-5; no firm D call. The V gene's germline CDR1 is MNHEY and CDR2 SMNVEV (reference sequence). V was trimmed by 0 bases and J by 5 bases, leaving 16 bases between them. This CDR3 has 16 residues. The CDR3 loop is CASSLSFGSWAETQYF. CDR3 DNA: TGTGCCAGCAGTTTATCATTCGGCTCATGGGCGGAGACCCAGTACTTC.

This clonotype appeared many times. The CDR3 region has the DNA TGTGCCAGCAGCCCCGGGTCCTATGCTTACAATGAGCAGTTCTTC. This encodes CASSPGSYAYNEQFF. This chain joins TRBV7-9 and TRBJ2-1; D ambiguous. Germline V CDR1 and CDR2: SEHNR, FQNEAQ (reference sequence). The CDR3 is 15 residues long. Trimming cost V 5 bases and J 4 bases, with 15 bases left between them. Variable domain in full (rest from reference TRBV7-9 and TRBJ2-1): DTGVSQNPRHKITKRGQNVTFRCDPISEHNRLYWYRQTLGQGPEFLTYFQNEAQLEKSRLLSDRFSAERPKGSFSTLEIQRTEQGDSAMYLCASSPGSYAYNEQFFGPGTRLTVL.